Sequencing of this T cell receptor beta chain was carried out in a study of Ad26.COV2.S vaccination and SARS-CoV-2 variants. As for the study in general: Into the muscle, Ad26.COV2.S was dosed once or twice, 56 days apart.

Study-wide findings and caveats: Possibly, TCR breadth and depth analyses underestimated total T cell responses. Non-spike TCR breadth showed similarity between vaccine and placebo recipients.

This clone was detected only a few times. Its antigen remains unknown. Treatment defined: approximately 18 received Ad26.COV2.S at low or high dose, single or two shots; 5 received placebo; per-sample allocation not given. Following the first vaccine or placebo injection, samples were taken on day 63. Boston provided a donor who was an adult aged 18-55 years. TCRdb's copy holds only in-frame clones and misses some; the assay was immunoSEQ multiplex PCR. The table records just under 250,000 clones, 88% of them present only once. The V end lost 3 bases, the J end lost 8 bases, and 17 bases lay between the germline ends. CDR1 and CDR2 (germline): SGHRS, YFSETQ. The CDR3 is 14 amino acids.

Sample: peripheral blood, taken in a trial of Ad26.COV2.S vaccine versus placebo. The chain links TRBV5-1 to TRBJ1-2, with D possibly matching TRBD1 (6 bases). The origin of this receptor is a person between 18 and 59 years old who received the Ad26.COV2.S COVID-19 vaccine or a placebo. CDR3 residues: CASSSEPTGNGYTF. In DNA form, the CDR3 reads TGCGCCAGCAGCTCGGAGCCTACAGGGAACGGCTACACCTTC.